The 8 T cell receptor beta chains below all came from one sample that was sequenced in a study of shared clonotypes between healthy human individuals. Data came from immunoSEQ multiplex PCR; TCRdb stores just in-frame clones and leaves some out. This table holds roughly 590,000 clones, 95% to 96% found once. CD45RO-negative CD8 cells positively selected for CCR7 made up the naive population, which excluded terminally differentiated effector memory CD45RA+ cells. The material sequenced was naive CD8+ T cells sorted from blood. Receptors originate from a woman younger than 45 in good health.

This chain links TRBV9 with TRBJ2-7, with D possibly matching TRBD2 (5 bases). Germline loops: CDR1 SGDLS, CDR2 YYNGEE. V gave up 0 bases and J gave up 5 bases, with 9 bases separating them. CDR3 length: 13 amino acids. CDR3 bases: TGTGCCAGCAGCGTAGTAGAGGGTCACGAGCAGTACTTC. It yields the protein CASSVVEGHEQYF.

The chain employs TRBV28 and TRBJ2-7, with D possibly TRBD1 on 5 matching bases. CDR1 is MDHEN and CDR2 is SYDVKM in the germline V gene. The CDR3 length is 13 residues. V lost 5 bases and J lost 3, with 11 bases in between. CDR3 amino acids: CASSKDTYYEQYF. The CDR3 nucleotides read TGTGCCAGCAGTAAGGACACCTACTACGAGCAGTACTTC.

CDR3: CASSLGKGNEQYF. For the CDR3, the DNA is TGTGCCAGCAGTTTAGGAAAGGGTAACGAGCAGTACTTC. The chain carries TRBV27 and TRBJ2-7, with no clear D. The CDR3 has 13 amino acids. Trimming took 2 bases from V and 5 from J, leaving 10 bases between them. Germline CDR1 is MNHEY and CDR2 is SMNVEV (reference sequence).

V is TRBV10-3 and J is TRBJ2-2, with TRBD2 matching over 16 bases. Germline loops: CDR1 ENHRY, CDR2 SYGVKD. J gave up 5 bases and V 2 bases, and 5 bases lay outside the gene matches. CDR3 length: 18 residues. The CDR3: CAISELGLAGGRTGELFF. Written as DNA, the CDR3 is TGTGCCATCAGTGAGCTGGGACTAGCGGGAGGGCGAACCGGGGAGCTGTTTTTT.

The chain carries TRBV5-8 and TRBJ1-1, with D perhaps TRBD1 (5 bases). V was pared by 2 bases and J by 0 bases, with 17 bases between. CDR1 and CDR2 (germline): SGHTS, YDEGEE. The CDR3 contains 17 residues. CDR3 in amino acids: CASSLFFTGLMNTEAFF. The CDR3 DNA sequence: TGTGCCAGCAGCTTATTTTTTACGGGGCTCATGAACACTGAAGCTTTCTTT.

V gene TRBV27 combines with J gene TRBJ1-1, with D uncertain. Per germline, CDR1 MNHEY and CDR2 SMNVEV (reference sequence). The CDR3 is 17 residues long. V was cut by 1 base and J by 5 bases, with 20 bases left in between. The CDR3 nucleotides are TGTGCCAGCAGTTTATTGAATAGGGCCGGGGTTGGGACTGAAGCTTTCTTT. As protein: CASSLLNRAGVGTEAFF.

The CDR3, as DNA: TGTGCCACCAGCGCGGCTAGCGATGCCACAGATACGCAGTATTTT. This codes for CATSAASDATDTQYF. V usage is TRBV15 and J usage is TRBJ2-3; a weak D match, TRBD2 (6 bases). The CDR3 has 15 residues. V lost 5 bases to trimming and J lost 2 bases, with 14 bases between them. Germline values: CDR1 LNHNV, CDR2 YYDKDF (reference sequence).

With regard to this clone: This sequence may be a read error, since a much larger clone differs from it by one base. The V call is TRBV2, the J call TRBJ1-5; 9 bases line up with TRBD1. From germline, CDR1 is SNHLY and CDR2 FYNNEI. The J segment lost 2 bases and the V segment lost 4 bases, leaving 0 bases of the junction unmatched. The CDR3 runs 14 residues. In nucleotides, the CDR3 is TGTGCCAGCAGTGGGGACAGGGGCAATCAGCCCCAGCATTTT. Translation gives CASSGDRGNQPQHF.